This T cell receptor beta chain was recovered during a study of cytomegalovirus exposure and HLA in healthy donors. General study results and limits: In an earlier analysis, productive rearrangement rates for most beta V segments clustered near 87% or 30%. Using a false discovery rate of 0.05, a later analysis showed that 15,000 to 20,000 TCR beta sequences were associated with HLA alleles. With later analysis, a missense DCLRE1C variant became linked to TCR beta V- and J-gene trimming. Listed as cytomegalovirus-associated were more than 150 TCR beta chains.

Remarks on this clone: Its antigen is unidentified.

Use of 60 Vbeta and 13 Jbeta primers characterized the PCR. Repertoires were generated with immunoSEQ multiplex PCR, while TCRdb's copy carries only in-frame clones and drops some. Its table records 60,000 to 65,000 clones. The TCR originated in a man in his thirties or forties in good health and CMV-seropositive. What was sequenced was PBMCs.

CDR3 residues: CASSQGGGELFF. Written as DNA, the CDR3 is TGTGCCAGCAGCCAGGGGGGAGGGGAGCTGTTTTTT. The chain has TRBV28 and TRBJ2-2; possibly TRBD1 for D (7 bases). This CDR3 region has 12 residues. Per the germline V gene, CDR1 is MDHEN and CDR2 is SYDVKM. Trimming took off 6 bases at V and 8 bases at J, with 10 bases between the two ends.